This T cell receptor (beta chain) was found in a study of T-cell memory formation after mild COVID-19. This clonotype has only a few counts. TCRdb re-called the 5' RACE reads through MiXCR, storing one row per CDR3 protein. The sample shows 560,000 or so distinct CDR3 sequences, around 15% of them seen only once. Per germline, CDR1 KGHDR and CDR2 SFDVKD. This CDR3 has 13 amino acids. Trimming took off 3 bases at V and 0 bases at J, with 5 bases between the two ends. This chain uses TRBV24-1 with TRBJ2-7; D may correspond to TRBD1 or TRBD2 (5 bases each). The sample consisted of PBMCs or a T cell subset sorted from them (not recorded which). This clonotype was obtained from an adult woman who had mild COVID-19 (a few samples of this study predate the infection). Cell type and time point are not known. Written as DNA, the CDR3 is TGTGCCACCAGTGATGGGGGCTCCTACGAGCAGTACTTC. Its translation: CATSDGGSYEQYF.